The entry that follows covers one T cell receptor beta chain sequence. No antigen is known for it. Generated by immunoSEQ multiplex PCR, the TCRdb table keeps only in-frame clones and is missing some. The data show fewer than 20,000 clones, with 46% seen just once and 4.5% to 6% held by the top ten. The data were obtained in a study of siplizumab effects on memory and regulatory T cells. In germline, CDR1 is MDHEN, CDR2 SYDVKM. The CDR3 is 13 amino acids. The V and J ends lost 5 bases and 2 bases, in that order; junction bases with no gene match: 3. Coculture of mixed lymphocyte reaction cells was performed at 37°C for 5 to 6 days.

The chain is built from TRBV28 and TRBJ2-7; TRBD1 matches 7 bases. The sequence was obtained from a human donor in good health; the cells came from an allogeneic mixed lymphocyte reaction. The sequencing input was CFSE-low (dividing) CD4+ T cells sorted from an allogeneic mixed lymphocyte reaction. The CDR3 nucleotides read TGTGCCAGCAGTGGGGACAGTACCTACGAGCAGTACTTC. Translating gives CASSGDSTYEQYF.